This T cell receptor (beta chain) comes out of a study of T cells after yellow fever vaccination. TCRdb recomputed calls from the 5' RACE reads with MiXCR, one row per CDR3 protein. The repertoire holds 300,000 to 400,000 distinct CDR3 sequences, with less than 9.5% as singletons. In this sample, this clonotype turned up a few times. V lost 2 bases and J lost 6, with 9 bases in between. This CDR3 comprises 13 residues. Germline V CDR1 and CDR2: MDHEN, SYDVKM. Material: PBMCs, obtained about 49 days after the first yellow fever vaccination. The clonotype was recovered from a man aged 18 to 30 who received the YFV17D yellow fever vaccine. The rearrangement joins TRBV28 to TRBJ2-3, with D perhaps assigned TRBD1 or TRBD2 (5 bases each). CDR3 amino acids: CASSLGDPDTQYF. The CDR3 DNA reads as TGTGCCAGCAGTTTAGGGGACCCTGATACGCAGTATTTT.